This paragraph covers one T cell receptor beta chain sequence. The CDR3 is made up of 16 amino acids. Germline lookup yields CDR1 SGHNT and CDR2 YENEEA. J gave up 3 bases and V 2 bases, and 7 bases lay outside the gene matches. Using immunoSEQ multiplex PCR, the repertoire was profiled, and TCRdb retains in-frame clones only, with some absent. Counted here are about 61,000 clones, 97% occurring once; the ten biggest clones make up 0.15% to 0.25%. The data were obtained in a study of technical replicates of blood from a handful of donors. The chain carries TRBV11-3 and TRBJ2-1; 7 nucleotides line up with TRBD2. This clonotype originated in a human donor in good health. Sequences were obtained from T cells isolated from PBMCs. The CDR3 DNA sequence: TGTGCCAGCAGCTTAATGGCTAGCGGCTTCTACAATGAGCAGTTCTTC. As protein: CASSLMASGFYNEQFF.